This TCR beta chain was recorded in a study of PD-L1 blockade in urothelial cancer (dated by TCRdb to 2016 to 2017). Notes on the research overall: All patients started therapy around 2014 and received atezolizumab 1,200 mg intravenously every 3 weeks. About 90% of the roughly 29 patients were identified as males with urothelial cancer of bladder origin, and a prior smoking history was reported by 18 of 29 patients. Patients had an ECOG performance status of 0 or 1 and had received between 0 and 3 prior chemotherapy regimens. Blood samples were analyzed at 3 weeks after treatment start (second dose) and at 6 weeks after treatment start. A median of 141,255 T cells and 83,000 or so unique TCRs was obtained from blood samples, and a median clonality of around 0.08 was observed. The study was an exploratory multi-omic analysis of somatic, immune and clinical correlates of response to PD-L1 blockade with atezolizumab in urothelial cancer. Pretreatment tumor samples and matched peripheral blood, collected serially before and after atezolizumab treatment, underwent TCR sequencing. Durable clinical benefit meant progression-free survival longer than 6 months, and TCR features were also tested against progression-free and overall survival. In the same patients, pretreatment tumors underwent whole exome sequencing and RNA sequencing in addition to TCR sequencing. Roughly ten patients achieved durable clinical benefit and some 21 did not. Pretreatment blood TCR-seq was available for fewer than 30 patients, at least one posttreatment blood collection was obtained for around 25 patients, and tumor TCR-seq was available for around 25 patients.

The sample's time point label, in plain terms: peripheral blood 6 weeks after treatment start. The cohort included 29 patients with locally advanced or metastatic urothelial carcinoma who were treated at Memorial Sloan Kettering on a trial protocol. Peripheral blood mononuclear cells were collected pretreatment and during treatment, with between 1 and 8 total time points per patient. The Qiagen DNeasy Blood extraction kit was used to purify genomic DNA from total PBMCs and tumor samples. Collected pretreatment and during treatment, PBMCs were isolated and stored as previously described. To estimate absolute template abundance from read counts, synthetic TCR analog templates were spiked into each PCR. The immunoSEQ assay was used to amplify TCRbeta CDR3 regions from genomic DNA with bias-controlled V and J gene primers. Sequencing of rearranged TCRbeta segments was done at approximately 20X coverage. As for the original processing: Sequencing errors were corrected by clustering and CDR3s were annotated against IMGT to assign V, D and J genes. Out-of-frame and stop-codon sequences were excluded, and only productive TCRbeta rearrangements were used in downstream analyses. To compute clonality, Shannon entropy was normalized by the log of the number of unique productive sequences and then subtracted from one. Fisher's exact test with Benjamini-Hochberg correction, using a cutoff of adjusted p below 0.01, was how clones that differed between time points or between blood and tumor were identified. Entries here come from immuneACCESS through TCRdb and include only in-frame sequences with V and J called. Some clones fail to appear in such tables; in the studies checked, an unresolved V gene covers under half of the shortfall, and the cause of the remainder is unknown. V and J calls plus clone size are reproduced from that table; the DNA served to infer D and trimming. A total of some 110,000 clones appear in this sample, about 89% of them only once. The top ten clonotypes cover 1.5% to 2% of the sample.

According to the germline V gene, CDR1 reads SGHRS and CDR2 reads YFSETQ. From cysteine to phenylalanine, the CDR3 is 16 amino acids long. The retained sequence is limited to the CDR3, 48 bases, with the frame set at the first base. V is cut back by 1 base and J by 1 base, with 5 bases in the junction unmatched. Points on this clone: Its antigen is still unknown. The input lacks base qualities; no much larger clone sits a single base away.

The paper's findings and limits, for the study overall: At 3 weeks after the start of treatment, tumor-associated TCR clones in peripheral blood had expanded more in patients with durable benefit (n of about 21, p = 0.022). Small sample size (n of about 30) and many exploratory analyses mean the results are intended to be hypothesis-generating. Improved progression-free and overall survival was found to be associated with pretreatment peripheral blood TCR clonality below the median.

Specimen: PBMCs, collected around atezolizumab (anti-PD-L1) treatment. The sequence was collected from a man aged 60 to 69 with urothelial cancer. The chain links TRBV5-1 with TRBJ2-5; 9 bases in the middle match TRBD2. In nucleotides, the sequence is TGCGCCAGCAGCTTGCTTTCTAGCGGGACCCAAGAGACCCAGTACTTC. Protein translation: CASSLLSSGTQETQYF.